These 5 T cell receptor beta chains were all obtained from the same sample, sequenced in a study of CD4 and CD8 cells across lung adenocarcinoma regions. TCRdb redid the calling of the PCR reads with MiXCR, one entry per CDR3 protein. The sample lists 3,000 to 4,000 distinct CDR3 sequences; around three fifths were seen once. Sequenced sample: CD4+ T cells from the margin of a lung tumor. Receptors originate from a male donor with lung adenocarcinoma. The CD4 and CD8 labels of this study may be unreliable.

This clonotype appeared once. The chain has TRBV27 and TRBJ2-1, with a weak D call TRBD2 (6 bases). The end of the DNA is better explained by TRBJ2-7, so the J call may be wrong. The CDR3 has 14 residues. Germline V gene data show CDR1 as MNHEY and CDR2 as SMNVEV (reference sequence). CDR3 sequence (DNA): TGTGCGGGCAGTGGGGGGTCTGACACAGAGACGCAGTACTTC. Protein: CAGSGGSDTETQYF.

This chain connects TRBV6-5 to TRBJ1-1; no reliable D call. The germline CDR1 and CDR2 sequences are MNHEY and SVGAGI. V lost 2 bases and J lost 1, with 8 bases in between. This CDR3 spans 14 amino acids. As DNA, the CDR3 is TGTGCCAGCAGTTACAAGGGCCGGAACACTGAAGCTTTCTTT. It translates to CASSYKGRNTEAFF.

The gene calls are TRBV7-8 and TRBJ2-5; 7 bases map to TRBD1. This CDR3 has 14 residues. Germline CDR1 reads SGHVS; CDR2 reads FQNEAQ. J was trimmed by 2 bases and V by 5 bases; bases with no gene match: 5. DNA for the CDR3: TGTGCCAGCAGCCCCCGGGACAGACAAGAGACCCAGTACTTC. The encoded protein is CASSPRDRQETQYF.

V is TRBV6-1 and J is TRBJ2-3; 9 nucleotides line up with TRBD2. V shed 2 bases and J 1 base; nucleotides not matched to a gene: 7. CDR1 MNHNS and CDR2 SASEGT come from the germline V gene. The CDR3 consists of 17 residues. In DNA, the CDR3 is TGTGCCAGCAGTGAACCTAGCGCGGGGGGGGGCACAGATACGCAGTATTTT. It specifies CASSEPSAGGGTDTQYF.

The chain couples TRBV6-1 to TRBJ1-6; 7 bases fit TRBD1. The CDR3 sequence is 13 residues long. Germline V gene lookup returns CDR1 MNHNS and CDR2 SASEGT. V trimming: 5 bases; J trimming: 10 bases; junction bases outside the gene matches: 5. The CDR3 region is CASSLTGDSPLHF. CDR3 DNA: TGTGCCAGCAGTCTAACAGGGGACTCACCCCTCCACTTT.